Here is one T cell receptor (beta chain) with its context. This entry belongs to a study of blood T cell repertoires in COVID-19. Study background: PBMCs, B-cell-depleted T cells, or T cells were the source of the cDNA or gDNA that made up the material.

V was clipped by 4 bases and J by 0 bases, with 13 bases between them. Germline V gene sequence: CDR1 SQVTM, CDR2 ANQGSEA. The CDR3 has 14 residues. The cohort comprised adults aged 18 to 89 years residing in approximately 25 US areas. Clinical histories supplied by participants themselves formed the basis of cohort assignment. How the authors handled the data: The authors estimated nucleated cell counts from reference gene primer amplification. Clones were read by immunoSEQ multiplex PCR, and TCRdb kept only the in-frame ones, dropping some. V and J calls and clone size are copied from that table; D and trimming were computed from the DNA. The sample has 350,000 to 450,000 clones; 70% to 90% are singletons.

The chain links TRBV29-1 to TRBJ2-7, with D possibly matching TRBD2 (5 bases). What was sequenced was PBMCs or T cells enriched from blood (not recorded which). The receptor was derived from a woman in her late teens or twenties who had been exposed to COVID-19. The CDR3 protein is CSVGETRGSYEQYF. CDR3 coding DNA: TGCAGCGTTGGGGAGACACGGGGCTCCTACGAGCAGTACTTC.